This T cell receptor (beta chain) was recovered during a study of beta chain features in type 1 diabetes. The authors reverse transcribed all of the isolated RNA, so sequencing captured expressed TCRB transcripts. About 3.6 million reads was the average for naive, central memory and regulatory T cell samples. Sequencing used immunoSEQ multiplex PCR; TCRdb keeps in-frame clones, though not all of them. The sample has 200,000 to 250,000 clones; about 9.3% are singletons. The CDR3 is made up of 16 amino acids. After removal of 6 bases from V and 2 bases from J, the junction contained 6 bases not matched to a gene. Germline V lookup: CDR1 SQVTM, CDR2 ANQGSEA.

What was sequenced was naive CD4+ T cells from blood. This TCR derives from a woman aged 18-29 years in good health. The chain recombines TRBV29-1 with TRBJ2-3, with TRBD2 matching 15 bases. This chain's CDR3 is CSVGGLAGGFTDTQYF. The CDR3, as DNA: TGCAGCGTGGGGGGACTAGCGGGGGGTTTCACAGATACGCAGTATTTT.